This T cell receptor beta chain is from a study of long-term antiretroviral therapy in people with HIV. Notes on this clone: Its antigen remains unknown.

Samples were assayed with immunoSEQ v3.0 at survey level. The table came from immunoSEQ multiplex PCR; TCRdb's copy has only in-frame clones and leaves some out. The data hold 20,000 or so clones, with roughly 84% observed a single time. Study-level points and caveats: Pre-ART expanded clones dominated the repertoire at every time point. The data indicate that diversity increased after ART but remained below transplant donor controls.

Treatment locations for all participants with HIV were in the United States. Cryopreserved PBMC, at roughly 1-10 million per sample, were present before DNA extraction. Trimming at V came to 8 bases and at J to 0 bases, leaving 10 bases not matched to a gene. The germline V gene has CDR1 GTSNPN and CDR2 SVGIG (reference sequence). The CDR3 contains 14 residues. This specimen consisted of unsorted PBMCs, obtained 0.2 years before starting antiretroviral therapy. The chain is built from TRBV30 and TRBJ2-7; 7 nucleotides match TRBD1. This TCR came from a man between 18 and 35 years old with HIV. The CDR3 is CAGTRGPSSYEQYF. The CDR3 DNA follows: TGTGCCGGTACTAGGGGGCCCAGCTCCTACGAGCAGTACTTC.